This T cell receptor beta chain was identified during a study of cytomegalovirus exposure and HLA in healthy donors. In the study overall: Early released data comprised approximately 85 million unique TCRs from HLA-typed donors.

The PCR contained 60 Vbeta and 13 Jbeta primers. The method was immunoSEQ multiplex PCR; TCRdb's version includes in-frame clones alone and lacks a portion of them. This sample yields 200,000 to 250,000 clones, of which around nine tenths are seen a single time; 0.9% to 1.1% belongs to the top ten. Germline CDR1 LGHNA, CDR2 YSLEER. Losses at the gene ends were 1 base for V and 1 base for J; bases not matched to a gene: 12. This CDR3 comprises 18 residues. The sequence was collected from a woman aged 18-35 years in good health and CMV-seronegative. The rearrangement links TRBV4-3 to TRBJ2-7, with 8 bases fitting TRBD2. Sequencing input: PBMCs. The CDR3 spells CASSQAVGRAIASYEQYF. As DNA, the CDR3 is TGCGCCAGCAGCCAAGCGGTCGGGAGGGCCATTGCGTCCTACGAGCAGTACTTC.